These 4 T cell receptor beta chains were all obtained from the same sample, sequenced in a study of T cell clonality in common variable immunodeficiency. The data were produced by immunoSEQ multiplex PCR, yet TCRdb's version contains in-frame clones alone and is incomplete. The sample yields 40,000 to 50,000 clones, without any singletons. Source material: peripheral blood mononuclear cells. Receptor source: a person aged 18 to 69 in good health.

The sample holds many counts of this clone. The read halts 3 residues ahead of the CDR3 end, with the missing end drawn from the germline J gene. The chain couples TRBV19 to TRBJ1-5; TRBD1 might be the D (6 bases). V was shortened by 5 bases and J by 5 bases, with 13 bases between the two germline ends. CDR1 and CDR2 (germline): LNHDA, SQIVND (reference sequence). The CDR3 runs 14 residues. The DNA read from the CDR3 is TGTGCCAGTAGTTTCCGGACAGCTCATCAGCCC. Amino acids: CASSFRTAHQP. The whole CDR3 reads CASSFRTAHQPQHF. The full variable domain, in which reference TRBV19 and TRBJ1-5 provide the parts outside the CDR3, is DGGITQSPKYLFRKEGQNVTLSCEQNLNHDAMYWYRQDPGQGLRLIYYSQIVNDFQKGDIAEGYSVSREKKESFPLTVTSAQKNPTAFYLCASSFRTAHQPQHFGDGTRLSIL.

This clone was counted many times. The CDR3 end is not reached by the read, which stops 3 residues before it; the germline J gene fills it in. This chain uses TRBV23-1 with TRBJ1-1, with 7 bases matching TRBD1. TRBV23-1 is an open reading frame whose function is uncertain. The CDR3 is 13 residues long. J was trimmed by 3 bases and V by 4 bases; bases with no gene match: 2. The CDR3 DNA, read in part, is TGCGCCAGCAGTCCCACAGGGGACACTGAA. This gives the protein CASSPTGDTE. The CDR3 in full is CASSPTGDTEAFF.

The sample holds many counts of this clone. The read ends 3 residues shy of where the CDR3 ends; the end is completed using the germline J gene. The rearrangement links TRBV29-1 to TRBJ1-2; 9 bases fit TRBD1. V lost 6 bases to trimming and J lost 4 bases; unmatched junction nucleotides: 9. CDR3 length: 14 amino acids. Germline CDR1 is SQVTM and CDR2 is ANQGSEA. The CDR3 loop is CSVQTGGVAYGYTF. The sequenced CDR3 bases are TGCAGCGTCCAGACAGGGGGGGTCGCCTATGGC. Looking up the rest from reference TRBV29-1 and TRBJ1-2 gives the full variable domain: SAVISQKPSRDICQRGTSLTIQCQVDSQVTMMFWYRQQPGQSLTLIATANQGSEATYESGFVIDKFPISRPNLTFSTLTVSNMSPEDSSIYLCSVQTGGVAYGYTFGSGTRLTVV.

This clone was seen at least ten times. The DNA ends 3 residues before the CDR3 does, and the rest of the CDR3 is filled in from the germline J gene. The chain links TRBV7-2 to TRBJ1-1, with a weak D call TRBD1 (5 bases). V was pared by 5 bases and J by 3 bases, with 16 bases between. The CDR3 is made up of 15 amino acids. The V gene's germline CDR1 is SGHTA and CDR2 FQGNSA. CDR3 residues: CASSRYPAGYTEAFF. Partial CDR3 DNA: TGTGCCAGCAGCCGATATCCGGCAGGGTACACTGAA. The full variable domain, rest sourced from reference TRBV7-2 and TRBJ1-1, is GAGVSQSPSNKVTEKGKDVELRCDPISGHTALYWYRQSLGQGLEFLIYFQGNSAPDKSGLPSDRFSAERTGGSVSTLTIQRTQQEDSAVYLCASSRYPAGYTEAFFGQGTRLTVV.